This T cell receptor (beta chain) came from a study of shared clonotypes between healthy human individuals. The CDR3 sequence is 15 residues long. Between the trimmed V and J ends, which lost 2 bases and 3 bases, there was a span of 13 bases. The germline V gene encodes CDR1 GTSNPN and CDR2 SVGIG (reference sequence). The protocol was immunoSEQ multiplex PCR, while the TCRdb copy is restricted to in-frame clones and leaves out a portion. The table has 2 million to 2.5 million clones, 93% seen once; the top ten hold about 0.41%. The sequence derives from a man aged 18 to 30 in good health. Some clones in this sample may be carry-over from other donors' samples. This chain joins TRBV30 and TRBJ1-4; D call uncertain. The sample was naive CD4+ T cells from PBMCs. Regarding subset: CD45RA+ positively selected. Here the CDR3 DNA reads TGTGCCTGGAGTTCCCCCAATGGACCTAATGAAAAACTGTTTTTT. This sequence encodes CAWSSPNGPNEKLFF. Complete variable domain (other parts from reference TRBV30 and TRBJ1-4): SQTIHQWPATLVQPVGSPLSLECTVEGTSNPNLYWYRQAAGRGLQLLFYSVGIGQISSEVPQNLSASRPQDRQFILSSKKLLLSDSGFYLCAWSSPNGPNEKLFFGSGTQLSVL.